Listed below are T cell receptor beta chains from one sample, sequenced in a study of technical replicates of blood from several donors. Clones were sequenced by immunoSEQ multiplex PCR, and TCRdb holds only the in-frame ones, with some missing. The sample has fewer than 60,000 clones; 90% to 95% are singletons. Sequencing was carried out using PBMCs. The receptors were sampled from a human donor in good health. Some clones in this sample may be carry-over from other donors' samples. The CDR3 runs from the conserved cysteine through the conserved F or W. A D gene is named only where the DNA matches it firmly. Some rows have no size entry. The others give once, few or many, or a class for an expanded clone.

d_gene,len,v_gene,abundance,j_gene,CDR3aa,CDR3nt
TRBD1,15,TRBV5-6,-,TRBJ2-2,CASSVQGAVTGELFF,TGTGCCAGCAGCGTACAGGGGGCGGTGACCGGGGAGCTGTTTTTT
-,16,TRBV9,-,TRBJ2-7,CASSVNYEGYLHEQYF,TGTGCCAGCAGCGTTAACTATGAGGGATACCTTCACGAGCAGTACTTC
-,12,TRBV10-3,-,TRBJ1-1,CAISGQNTEAFF,TGTGCCATCAGCGGACAGAACACTGAAGCTTTCTTT
TRBD1,16,TRBV5-6,-,TRBJ1-2,CASSQRTGEINYGYTF,TGTGCCAGCAGCCAACGGACAGGGGAGATTAACTATGGCTACACCTTC
TRBD2,16,TRBV18,-,TRBJ2-5,CASSRTSGGYQETQYF,TGTGCCAGCTCCCGGACTAGCGGGGGGTACCAAGAGACCCAGTACTTC
TRBD1,14,TRBV6-5,-,TRBJ1-2,CASNRQGLGYGYTF,TGTGCCAGCAACCGACAGGGCCTAGGCTATGGCTACACCTTC
TRBD1,15,TRBV7-9,-,TRBJ1-6,CASSFGSRGPSPLHF,TGTGCCAGCAGCTTTGGCTCAAGGGGGCCCTCACCCCTCCACTTT
TRBD2,16,TRBV9,-,TRBJ2-5,CASSVGSGRADETQYF,TGTGCCAGCAGCGTAGGTAGCGGGAGGGCGGATGAGACCCAGTACTTC
-,15,TRBV7-3,-,TRBJ1-3,CASSSTGHSGNTIYF,TGTGCCAGCAGCTCGACAGGCCACTCTGGAAACACCATATATTTT
TRBD1,12,TRBV7-9,-,TRBJ1-2,CASSDRVYGYTF,TGTGCCAGCAGTGACAGGGTCTATGGCTACACCTTC
-,14,TRBV13,-,TRBJ1-2,CADRRTTSNYGYTF,TGTGCCGACCGGAGGACCACCTCTAACTATGGCTACACCTTC
-,14,TRBV9,-,TRBJ2-5,CASSVGGQQETQYF,TGTGCCAGCAGCGTGGGCGGGCAACAAGAGACCCAGTACTTC
TRBD2,14,TRBV7-2,-,TRBJ2-1,CASSLTSGRNEQFF,TGTGCCAGCAGCTTAACTAGCGGGAGAAATGAGCAGTTCTTC
-,15,TRBV9,-,TRBJ1-1,CASSVVDDRNTEAFF,TGTGCCAGCAGCGTAGTCGACGACAGGAACACTGAAGCTTTCTTT
-,13,TRBV7-3,once,TRBJ2-5,CASSRGLGETQYF,TGTGCCAGCAGCCGGGGACTTGGGGAGACCCAGTACTTC
-,15,TRBV7-2,-,TRBJ2-7,CASSSRVTVAHEQYF,TGTGCCAGCAGCTCCCGAGTGACAGTTGCCCACGAGCAGTACTTC
-,15,TRBV6-1,-,TRBJ1-4,CASQTYLAANEKLFF,TGTGCCAGCCAAACCTACCTAGCAGCTAATGAAAAACTGTTTTTT
TRBD1,15,TRBV6-1,-,TRBJ1-1,CASSEAGAGGLGAFF,TGTGCCAGCAGTGAAGCAGGGGCAGGGGGGTTAGGAGCTTTCTTT
TRBD1,16,TRBV18,-,TRBJ1-3,CASSPGQGLSGNTIYF,TGTGCCAGCTCACCAGGACAGGGGTTGTCTGGAAACACCATATATTTT
-,12,TRBV7-9,-,TRBJ1-1,CASSPGTPEAFF,TGTGCCAGCAGCCCCGGGACTCCTGAAGCTTTCTTT
-,13,TRBV6-6,-,TRBJ1-2,CASEPHRAYGYTF,TGTGCCAGCGAACCCCACAGGGCCTATGGCTACACCTTC
-,14,TRBV5-1,-,TRBJ2-7,CASSFTGSSYEQYF,TGCGCCAGCAGCTTCACCGGGAGCTCCTACGAGCAGTACTTC
-,15,TRBV5-4,-,TRBJ2-5,CASSFYAGRQETQYF,TGTGCCAGCAGCTTCTACGCGGGGCGGCAAGAGACCCAGTACTTC
TRBD1,14,TRBV7-2,-,TRBJ1-1,CASSFRGRGTEAFF,TGTGCCAGCAGCTTCAGGGGGCGCGGGACTGAAGCTTTCTTT
TRBD1,15,TRBV6-5,-,TRBJ2-1,CASSPTGGSLSGQFF,TGTGCCAGCAGCCCGACAGGGGGCTCTTTGAGCGGTCAGTTCTTC
TRBD2,16,TRBV18,-,TRBJ2-3,CASSPSGRGTSDTQYF,TGTGCCAGCTCACCTAGTGGCAGAGGGACTAGCGATACGCAGTATTTT
TRBD2,13,TRBV7-3,-,TRBJ2-1,CASSFWTSGEQFF,TGTGCCAGCAGCTTCTGGACTAGCGGCGAGCAGTTCTTC
-,14,TRBV6-5,-,TRBJ1-1,CASSLRTANTEAFF,TGTGCCAGCAGTTTAAGGACAGCAAACACTGAAGCTTTCTTT
TRBD2,15,TRBV7-3,-,TRBJ2-1,CASSLGLAVHNEQFF,TGTGCCAGCAGCTTGGGACTAGCGGTCCACAATGAGCAGTTCTTC
-,10,TRBV29-1,-,TRBJ1-1,CSVSNTEAFF,TGCAGCGTGTCAAATACTGAAGCTTTCTTT
TRBD1,15,TRBV6-1,-,TRBJ1-1,CASSEAVRDRGEAFF,TGTGCCAGCAGTGAAGCGGTCCGGGACAGGGGTGAAGCTTTCTTT
-,19,TRBV29-1,-,TRBJ2-1,CSVPRRGGGRHPSYNEQFF,TGCAGCGTCCCGAGGAGAGGGGGGGGTAGACACCCCTCCTACAATGAGCAGTTCTTC
TRBD2,15,TRBV4-1,-,TRBJ2-5,CASSKSSGGIETQYF,TGCGCCAGCAGCAAAAGTTCGGGAGGCATCGAGACCCAGTACTTC
TRBD1,14,TRBV10-3,-,TRBJ2-7,CAISRGTGGYEQYF,TGTGCCATCAGCCGGGGGACAGGGGGCTACGAGCAGTACTTC
-,15,TRBV7-2,-,TRBJ2-1,CASRSSRSSYNEQFF,TGTGCCAGCAGGTCTAGCCGGAGCTCCTACAATGAGCAGTTCTTC
-,14,TRBV11-2,-,TRBJ2-2,CASSLNVFIGELFF,TGTGCCAGCAGCTTAAATGTATTTATCGGGGAGCTGTTTTTT
-,15,TRBV6-5,few,TRBJ1-5,CASSYSRESNQPQHF,TGTGCCAGCAGTTACTCGCGGGAGAGCAATCAGCCCCAGCATTTT
TRBD1,14,TRBV2,-,TRBJ2-7,CASSGGQGRNEQYF,TGTGCCAGCAGTGGGGGACAGGGCCGCAACGAGCAGTACTTC
-,16,TRBV6-1,-,TRBJ2-1,CASSAPDRLGYNEQFF,TGTGCCAGCAGTGCCCCCGACAGGTTGGGGTACAATGAGCAGTTCTTC
TRBD1,15,TRBV5-4,-,TRBJ2-5,CASSNANRGQETQYF,TGTGCCAGCAGCAACGCGAACAGGGGACAAGAGACCCAGTACTTC
TRBD2,15,TRBV6-1,once,TRBJ2-1,CASRPTGGAYNEQFF,TGTGCCAGCAGACCGACGGGGGGGGCGTACAATGAGCAGTTCTTC
-,16,TRBV27,-,TRBJ2-1,CASSPLLAHLNNEQFF,TGTGCCAGCAGTCCACTTCTAGCACATCTTAACAATGAGCAGTTCTTC
TRBD1,13,TRBV7-6,-,TRBJ2-7,CASSDGTAYEQYF,TGTGCCAGCAGCGACGGGACAGCCTACGAGCAGTACTTC
TRBD1,14,TRBV2,-,TRBJ2-5,CASRGSQGAGEQYF,TGTGCCAGCAGGGGATCACAGGGGGCAGGGGAGCAGTACTTC
TRBD2,18,TRBV4-3,-,TRBJ2-2,CASSQVLAGHANTGELFF,TGCGCCAGCAGCCAGGTACTAGCGGGACATGCGAACACCGGGGAGCTGTTTTTT
TRBD1,14,TRBV6-1,-,TRBJ2-7,CASREDRFIPEQYF,TGTGCCAGCAGGGAGGACAGGTTTATTCCCGAGCAGTACTTC
-,16,TRBV5-5,-,TRBJ1-1,CASSLANPRRGTEAFF,TGTGCCAGCAGCTTGGCCAACCCCCGTAGGGGTACTGAAGCTTTCTTT
TRBD1,15,TRBV9,-,TRBJ2-3,CASSGQGRSTDTQYF,TGTGCCAGCAGCGGACAGGGTAGGAGCACAGATACGCAGTATTTT
-,14,TRBV30,-,TRBJ2-5,CAWTQGRRQETQYF,TGTGCCTGGACCCAGGGCAGGAGACAAGAGACCCAGTACTTC
-,14,TRBV9,-,TRBJ2-2,CASSVAGDTGELFF,TGTGCCAGCAGCGTGGCAGGTGATACCGGGGAGCTGTTTTTT
TRBD2,15,TRBV7-9,-,TRBJ2-7,CASSLAAGATYEQYF,TGTGCCAGCAGCTTAGCAGCGGGGGCCACCTACGAGCAGTACTTC
TRBD2,15,TRBV13,-,TRBJ2-1,CASSLLGGRASEQFF,TGTGCCAGCAGCTTACTAGGCGGGAGGGCCTCTGAGCAGTTCTTC